Listed below are T cell receptor beta chains from one sample, sequenced in a study of T cells in Graves' hyperthyroidism and ophthalmopathy. TCRdb itself ran the multiplex PCR reads through MiXCR, one entry per CDR3 protein. This sample has a few hundred thousand distinct CDR3 sequences, with about 13% found just once. The sequenced sample was blood. The receptors come from a woman in her late teens or twenties with Graves' hyperthyroidism. CDR3s include the opening cysteine and the closing phenylalanine or tryptophan. The D gene is left open where the match is weak. Only part of the rows carry a size: once, few, many, or a class if the clone is expanded.

TRBJ1-1 | - | - | TRBV12-3/TRBV12-4 | CASRNQENTEAFF | TGTGCCAGCAGAAACCAGGAGAACACTGAAGCTTTCTTT
TRBJ2-5 | - | many | TRBV20-1 | CSARDVRFQETQYF | TGCAGTGCTAGAGATGTAAGATTCCAAGAGACCCAGTACTTC
TRBJ2-7 | - | few | TRBV7-3 | CASSLHNPTTPNTYEQYF | TGTGCCAGCAGCTTACACAACCCCACGACCCCTAATACCTACGAGCAGTACTTC
TRBJ2-1 | - | many | TRBV7-3 | CASSALGTPRDEQFF | TGTGCCAGCAGCGCCCTTGGGACTCCCCGGGATGAGCAGTTCTTC
TRBJ2-3 | - | many | TRBV6-1 | CASKKGGPRTDTQYF | TGTGCCAGCAAGAAGGGAGGCCCCCGCACAGATACGCAGTATTTT
TRBJ2-4 | TRBD2 | many | TRBV28 | CASSSRGLAGSSWAKNIQYF | TGTGCCAGCAGTTCTCGAGGACTAGCGGGCTCTTCGTGGGCCAAAAACATTCAGTACTTC
TRBJ2-5 | - | many | TRBV7-9 | CASRPPVWETQYF | TGTGCCAGCAGGCCCCCGGTTTGGGAGACCCAGTACTTC
TRBJ2-7 | TRBD2 | many | TRBV7-9 | CASSLGLAGDEQYF | TGTGCCAGCAGCTTGGGACTAGCGGGAGACGAGCAGTACTTC
TRBJ2-7 | - | once | TRBV6-2/TRBV6-3 | CASSYGPSDEQYF | TGTGCCAGCAGTTACGGCCCTAGCGACGAGCAGTACTTC
TRBJ2-7 | TRBD1 | once | TRBV6-5 | CASSYSETGVESEQYF | TGTGCCAGCAGTTACTCGGAGACAGGGGTGGAGTCCGAGCAGTACTTC
TRBJ2-7 | TRBD1 | many | TRBV6-2/TRBV6-3 | CASSHNTLTGYAYEQYF | TGTGCCAGCAGCCACAACACACTGACAGGGTATGCCTACGAGCAGTACTTC
TRBJ2-1 | - | many | TRBV2 | CASRRGRDRGILAGGYNEQFF | TGTGCCAGCAGAAGGGGCCGGGACAGGGGTATCCTAGCGGGAGGCTACAATGAGCAGTTCTTC
TRBJ2-3 | TRBD2 | - | TRBV3-1 | CASRSTSGRTDTQYF | TGTGCCAGCCGATCTACTAGCGGGAGAACAGATACGCAGTATTTT
TRBJ2-7 | - | many | TRBV5-6 | CASSVTGAVYEQYF | TGTGCCAGCAGCGTGACAGGAGCCGTCTACGAGCAGTACTTC
TRBJ2-1 | - | many | TRBV11-3 | CASRKGGGIGNEQFF | TGTGCCAGCAGAAAAGGAGGAGGTATTGGCAATGAGCAGTTCTTC
TRBJ2-7 | - | many | TRBV28 | CASSSSLTGHEQYF | TGTGCCAGCAGTTCCTCCCTAACAGGGCACGAGCAGTACTTC
TRBJ1-5 | - | - | TRBV29-1 | CSVNSGGNQPQHF | TGCAGCGTTAATTCGGGGGGCAATCAGCCCCAGCATTTT
TRBJ2-7 | TRBD2 | many | TRBV20-1 | CSARDFTAGKAYEQYF | TGCAGTGCTAGAGATTTCACAGCGGGAAAGGCCTACGAGCAGTACTTC
TRBJ1-6 | - | few | TRBV20-1 | CSARQRRGYNSPLHF | TGCAGTGCTAGACAAAGACGGGGGTATAATTCACCCCTCCACTTT
TRBJ2-3 | TRBD1 | - | TRBV11-2 | CASSSLDRVSTDTQYF | TGTGCCAGCAGCTCGCTCGACAGGGTGAGCACAGATACGCAGTATTTT
TRBJ2-2 | - | many | TRBV11-2 | CASSLPHRVSTGELFF | TGTGCCAGCAGCTTACCCCACAGGGTTTCCACCGGGGAGCTGTTTTTT
TRBJ2-1 | TRBD2 | - | TRBV5-4 | CASSRTSGSSSYSYNEQFF | TGTGCCAGCAGCCGGACTAGCGGGAGTTCCAGCTATTCCTACAATGAGCAGTTCTTC
TRBJ2-2 | TRBD2 | - | TRBV3-1 | CASSQTSGSSSGELFF | TGTGCCAGCAGCCAGACTAGCGGGAGTTCCTCCGGGGAGCTGTTTTTT
TRBJ2-7 | - | - | TRBV12-3/TRBV12-4 | CAGTTMDSSYEQYF | TGTGCCGGCACCACAATGGACAGCTCCTACGAGCAGTACTTC
TRBJ1-1 | - | - | TRBV6-1 | CASSQPGTNTEAFF | TGTGCCAGCAGTCAGCCCGGGACGAACACTGAAGCTTTCTTT
TRBJ1-5 | - | few | TRBV6-1 | CAGASGPNNQPQHF | TGTGCCGGCGCATCGGGACCGAACAATCAGCCCCAGCATTTT
TRBJ2-3 | - | many | TRBV30 | CAWTPAGDTQYF | TGTGCCTGGACCCCAGCCGGAGATACGCAGTATTTT
TRBJ2-4 | - | few | TRBV19 | CASSSFMIENIQYF | TGTGCCAGTAGTAGTTTTATGATAGAAAACATTCAGTACTTC
TRBJ2-2 | - | - | TRBV6-1 | CASRGSWNTGELFF | TGTGCCAGCAGAGGTAGCTGGAACACCGGGGAGCTGTTTTTT
TRBJ2-5 | - | few | TRBV4-1 | CASSQDRGETQYF | TGCGCCAGCAGCCAAGATCGGGGGGAGACCCAGTACTTC
TRBJ2-7 | TRBD2 | - | TRBV4-1 | CASSQGATSGAYEQYF | TGCGCCAGCAGCCAAGGGGCGACTAGCGGGGCCTACGAGCAGTACTTC
TRBJ2-1 | - | - | TRBV20-1 | CSARVEINEQFF | TGCAGTGCTAGAGTCGAGATCAATGAGCAGTTCTTC
TRBJ1-4 | - | - | TRBV19 | CASNLRRQGPNEKLFF | TGTGCCAGTAATCTGCGTCGGCAGGGTCCTAATGAAAAACTGTTTTTT
TRBJ1-1 | - | many | TRBV28 | CASSLEGRDTEAFF | TGTGCCAGCAGTTTAGAGGGACGGGACACTGAAGCTTTCTTT
TRBJ1-1 | TRBD1 | once | TRBV7-2 | CASSRTGTGGGHEAFF | TGTGCCAGCAGCCGAACCGGGACAGGGGGGGGGCATGAAGCTTTCTTT
TRBJ1-1 | - | many | TRBV20-1 | CSARGVRGVTEAFF | TGCAGTGCTAGAGGCGTCAGGGGAGTTACTGAAGCTTTCTTT
TRBJ2-7 | TRBD2 | - | TRBV11-2 | CASSFGTSGRALPSEQYF | TGTGCCAGCAGCTTCGGGACTAGCGGGAGGGCCCTCCCCAGCGAGCAGTACTTC
TRBJ2-5 | - | - | TRBV9 | CASSPVGQETQYF | TGTGCCAGCAGCCCAGTGGGCCAAGAGACCCAGTACTTC
TRBJ1-2 | TRBD1 | - | TRBV4-2 | CASSQEGTGTLGGYTF | TGTGCCAGCAGCCAAGAAGGGACAGGGACGCTTGGTGGCTACACCTTC
TRBJ1-5 | TRBD1 | many | TRBV20-1 | CSARTGGGQPQHF | TGCAGTGCTCGGACAGGGGGCGGCCAGCCCCAGCATTTT
TRBJ2-7 | TRBD2 | many | TRBV5-1 | CASSPGASGNYEQYF | TGCGCCAGCAGCCCCGGGGCTAGCGGGAACTACGAGCAGTACTTC
TRBJ2-7 | TRBD2 | many | TRBV29-1 | CSVIRLAGVYEQYF | TGCAGCGTTATTCGACTAGCGGGAGTGTACGAGCAGTACTTC
TRBJ2-7 | TRBD2 | - | TRBV5-1 | CASSAELAGAGNEQYF | TGCGCCAGCAGCGCGGAACTAGCGGGAGCAGGGAATGAGCAGTACTTC
TRBJ2-3 | - | - | TRBV9 | CASSVDGSVADTQYF | TGTGCCAGCAGCGTAGATGGTAGCGTGGCAGATACGCAGTATTTT
TRBJ2-1 | TRBD2 | many | TRBV28 | CASTLGLSGGNEQFF | TGTGCCAGCACACTGGGGCTAAGCGGGGGGAATGAGCAGTTCTTC
TRBJ2-1 | TRBD2 | - | TRBV7-3 | CASSLVAGDVDEQFF | TGTGCCAGCAGCTTAGTAGCGGGAGATGTAGATGAGCAGTTCTTC
TRBJ2-1 | - | few | TRBV6-5 | CASSYSGGPYNEQFF | TGTGCCAGCAGTTACTCTGGCGGCCCATACAATGAGCAGTTCTTC
TRBJ2-7 | TRBD2 | few | TRBV5-1 | CASSYSGRDYEQYF | TGCGCCAGCAGCTATAGCGGGAGAGACTACGAGCAGTACTTC
TRBJ2-2 | - | - | TRBV14 | CASSPLGGFTGELFF | TGTGCCAGCAGCCCTCTGGGGGGTTTCACCGGGGAGCTGTTTTTT